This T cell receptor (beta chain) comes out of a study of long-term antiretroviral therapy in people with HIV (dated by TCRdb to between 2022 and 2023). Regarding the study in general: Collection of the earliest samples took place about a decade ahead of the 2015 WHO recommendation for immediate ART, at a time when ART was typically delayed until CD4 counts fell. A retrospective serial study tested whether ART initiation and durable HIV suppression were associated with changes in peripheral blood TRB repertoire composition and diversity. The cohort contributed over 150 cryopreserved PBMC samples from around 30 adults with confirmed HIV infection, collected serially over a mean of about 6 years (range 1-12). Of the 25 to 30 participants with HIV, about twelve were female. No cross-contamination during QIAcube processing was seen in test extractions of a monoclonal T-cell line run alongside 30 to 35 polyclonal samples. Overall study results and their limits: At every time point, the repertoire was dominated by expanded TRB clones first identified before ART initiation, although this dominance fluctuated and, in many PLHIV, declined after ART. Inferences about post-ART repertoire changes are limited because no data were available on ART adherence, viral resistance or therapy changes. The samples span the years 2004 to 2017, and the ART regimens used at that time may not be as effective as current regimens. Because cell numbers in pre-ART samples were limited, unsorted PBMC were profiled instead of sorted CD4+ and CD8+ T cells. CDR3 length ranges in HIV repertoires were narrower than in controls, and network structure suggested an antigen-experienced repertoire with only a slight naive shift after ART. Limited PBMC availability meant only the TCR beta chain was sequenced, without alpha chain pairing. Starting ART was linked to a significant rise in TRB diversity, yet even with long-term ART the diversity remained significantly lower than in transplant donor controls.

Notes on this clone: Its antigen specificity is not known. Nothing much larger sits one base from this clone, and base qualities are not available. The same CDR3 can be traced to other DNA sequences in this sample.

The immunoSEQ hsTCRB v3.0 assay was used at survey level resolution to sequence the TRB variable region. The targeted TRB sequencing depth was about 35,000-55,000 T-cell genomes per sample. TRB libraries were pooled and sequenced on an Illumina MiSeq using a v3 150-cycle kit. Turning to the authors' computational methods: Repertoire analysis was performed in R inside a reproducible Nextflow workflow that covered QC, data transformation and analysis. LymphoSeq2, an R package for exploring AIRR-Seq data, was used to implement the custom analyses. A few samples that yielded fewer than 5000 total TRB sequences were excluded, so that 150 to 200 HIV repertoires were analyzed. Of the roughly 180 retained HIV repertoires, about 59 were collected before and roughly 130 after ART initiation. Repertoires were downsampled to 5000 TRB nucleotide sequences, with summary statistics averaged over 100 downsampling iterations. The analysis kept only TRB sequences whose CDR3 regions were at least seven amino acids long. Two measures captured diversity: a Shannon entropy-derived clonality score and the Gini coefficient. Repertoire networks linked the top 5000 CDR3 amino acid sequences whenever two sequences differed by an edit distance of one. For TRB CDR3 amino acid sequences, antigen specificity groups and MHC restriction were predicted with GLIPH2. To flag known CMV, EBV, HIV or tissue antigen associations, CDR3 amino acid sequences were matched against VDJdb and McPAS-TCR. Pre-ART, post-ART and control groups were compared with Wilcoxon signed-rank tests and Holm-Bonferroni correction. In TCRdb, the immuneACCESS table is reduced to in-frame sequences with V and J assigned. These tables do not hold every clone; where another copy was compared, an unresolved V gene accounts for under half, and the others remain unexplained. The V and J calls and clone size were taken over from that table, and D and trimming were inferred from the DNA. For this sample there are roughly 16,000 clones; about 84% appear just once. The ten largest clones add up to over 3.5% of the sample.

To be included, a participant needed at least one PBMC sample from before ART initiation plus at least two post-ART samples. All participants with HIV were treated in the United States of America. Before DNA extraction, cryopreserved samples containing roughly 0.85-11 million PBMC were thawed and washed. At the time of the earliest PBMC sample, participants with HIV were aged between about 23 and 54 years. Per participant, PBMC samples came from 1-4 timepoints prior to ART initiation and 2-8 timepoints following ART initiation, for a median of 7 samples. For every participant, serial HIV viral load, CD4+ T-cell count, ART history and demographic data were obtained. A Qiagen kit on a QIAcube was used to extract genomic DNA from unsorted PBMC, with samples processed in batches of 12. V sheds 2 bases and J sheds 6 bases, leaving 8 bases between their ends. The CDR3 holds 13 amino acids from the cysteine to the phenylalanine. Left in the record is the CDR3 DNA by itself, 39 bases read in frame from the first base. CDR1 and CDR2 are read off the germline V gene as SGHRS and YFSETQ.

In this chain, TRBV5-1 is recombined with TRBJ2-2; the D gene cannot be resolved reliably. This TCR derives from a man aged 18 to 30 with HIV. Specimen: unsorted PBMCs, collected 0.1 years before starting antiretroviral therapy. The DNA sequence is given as TGCGCCAGCAGCTTCGGTCAGCCCGGGGAGCTGTTTTTT. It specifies CASSFGQPGELFF.